The TCR beta chain under discussion was sequenced for a study of T cell responses to AZD1222 COVID-19 vaccine. General study points: Across the whole spike, CD4 TCRs peaked at regions 160-218 and 743-854. Compared with day 0, the breadth and depth of the Spike-specific TCR repertoire rose significantly after two doses of AZD1222. Repertoire collection took place solely once the T cell response had peaked. Most donors were white British and more were female, and clonal diversity was possibly underestimated.

Germline V gives CDR1 SGHNT, CDR2 YENEEA. The V end lost 0 bases, the J end lost 0 bases, and 6 bases lay between the germline ends. The CDR3 contains 15 residues. As for this clone: Its antigen is unidentified.

TCRdb's copy holds only in-frame clones and misses some; the assay was immunoSEQ multiplex PCR. The top ten hold about 1% of the sample, which has 210,000 or so clones, approximately 94% seen once. Sequenced material: peripheral blood, taken on day 0 of MenACWY control vaccination. This chain joins TRBV11-3 and TRBJ2-1; D may be TRBD1 (5 bases). This clonotype was obtained from an adult in good health. The DNA of the CDR3 is TGTGCCAGCAGCTTAGATACAGGCTCCTACAATGAGCAGTTCTTC. Translating gives CASSLDTGSYNEQFF.